This is a list of T cell receptor beta chains from one sample in a study of regulatory T cells in long-lasting Graves disease. A single record per CDR3 protein comes from TCRdb applying MiXCR to the multiplex PCR reads. The sample has 450,000 to 500,000 distinct CDR3 sequences, roughly 16% seen once; the top ten hold 12%. These data also featured in a second study, about T cells in Graves' hyperthyroidism and ophthalmopathy.

The source was peripheral blood mononuclear cells (PBMCs), collected at new diagnosis, from a patient treated with antithyroid drugs. These receptors originate from a middle-aged man with Graves disease. The CDR3 runs from the conserved cysteine through the conserved F or W. Each record gives: D gene, clone size, V gene, J gene, CDR3 protein, CDR3 DNA. D genes are given only for firm matches. Size tells how often a clone was seen (once, few, many) or the class of an expanded clone, and some rows leave it out.

NA	NA	TRBV19	TRBJ1-2	CASTHTGARDGYTF	TGTGCCAGTACCCACACCGGGGCTAGGGATGGCTACACCTTC
NA	few	TRBV27	TRBJ2-7	CASSLDPPGMVSYEQYF	TGTGCCAGCAGTTTAGACCCCCCGGGGATGGTTTCCTACGAGCAGTACTTC
TRBD1	many	TRBV5-1	TRBJ2-3	CASQYRGLLTDTQYF	TGCGCCTCACAATACAGGGGGCTCCTCACAGATACGCAGTATTTT
NA	NA	TRBV9	TRBJ2-1	CASSGTLHNEQFF	TGTGCCAGCAGTGGGACGCTACACAATGAGCAGTTCTTC
TRBD1	few	TRBV24-1	TRBJ2-4	CATSDEDRGLGNIQYF	TGTGCCACCAGTGACGAGGACAGGGGGCTCGGAAACATTCAGTACTTC
TRBD1	NA	TRBV29-1	TRBJ1-5	CSVGNRGGQPQHF	TGCAGCGTTGGCAACAGGGGAGGACAGCCCCAGCATTTT
NA	NA	TRBV2	TRBJ1-3	CASRDQRNTIYF	TGTGCCAGCAGGGACCAACGAAACACCATATATTTT
TRBD1	NA	TRBV24-1	TRBJ2-1	CATSDGPGQANEQFF	TGTGCCACCAGTGATGGACCGGGACAGGCTAATGAGCAGTTCTTC
TRBD2	NA	TRBV5-4	TRBJ2-1	CASSRTSGDNEQFF	TGTGCCAGCAGCAGGACTAGCGGCGACAATGAGCAGTTCTTC
TRBD1	few	TRBV7-2	TRBJ1-3	CASSAGTGGAGNTIYF	TGTGCCAGCAGCGCCGGGACAGGGGGGGCTGGAAACACCATATATTTT
NA	few	TRBV24-1	TRBJ1-5	CATSDPPGQPQHF	TGTGCCACCAGTGATCCCCCGGGGCAGCCCCAGCATTTT